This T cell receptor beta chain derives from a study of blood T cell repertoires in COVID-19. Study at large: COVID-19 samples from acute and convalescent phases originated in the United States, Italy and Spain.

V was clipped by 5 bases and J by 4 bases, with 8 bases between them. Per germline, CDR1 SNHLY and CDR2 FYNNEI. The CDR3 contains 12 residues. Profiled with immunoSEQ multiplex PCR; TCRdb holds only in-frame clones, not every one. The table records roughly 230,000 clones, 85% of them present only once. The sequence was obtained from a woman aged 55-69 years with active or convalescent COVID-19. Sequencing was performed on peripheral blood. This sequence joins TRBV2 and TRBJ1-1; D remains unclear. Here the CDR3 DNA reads TGTGCCAGCAGTTTTCCAGGCACTGAAGCTTTCTTT. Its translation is CASSFPGTEAFF.